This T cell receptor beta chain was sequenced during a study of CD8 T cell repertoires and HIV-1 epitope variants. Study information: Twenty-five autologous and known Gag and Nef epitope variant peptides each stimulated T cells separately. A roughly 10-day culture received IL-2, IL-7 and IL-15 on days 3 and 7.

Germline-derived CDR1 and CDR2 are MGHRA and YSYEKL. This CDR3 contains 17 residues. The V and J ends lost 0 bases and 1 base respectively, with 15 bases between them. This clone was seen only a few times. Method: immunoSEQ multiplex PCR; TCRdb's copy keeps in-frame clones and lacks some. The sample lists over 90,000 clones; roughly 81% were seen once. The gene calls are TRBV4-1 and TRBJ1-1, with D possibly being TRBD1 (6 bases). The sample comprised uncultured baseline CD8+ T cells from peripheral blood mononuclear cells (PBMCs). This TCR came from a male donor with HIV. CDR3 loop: CASSQDPAGAQNTEAFF. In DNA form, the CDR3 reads TGCGCCAGCAGCCAAGATCCAGCGGGGGCGCAGAACACTGAAGCTTTCTTT.